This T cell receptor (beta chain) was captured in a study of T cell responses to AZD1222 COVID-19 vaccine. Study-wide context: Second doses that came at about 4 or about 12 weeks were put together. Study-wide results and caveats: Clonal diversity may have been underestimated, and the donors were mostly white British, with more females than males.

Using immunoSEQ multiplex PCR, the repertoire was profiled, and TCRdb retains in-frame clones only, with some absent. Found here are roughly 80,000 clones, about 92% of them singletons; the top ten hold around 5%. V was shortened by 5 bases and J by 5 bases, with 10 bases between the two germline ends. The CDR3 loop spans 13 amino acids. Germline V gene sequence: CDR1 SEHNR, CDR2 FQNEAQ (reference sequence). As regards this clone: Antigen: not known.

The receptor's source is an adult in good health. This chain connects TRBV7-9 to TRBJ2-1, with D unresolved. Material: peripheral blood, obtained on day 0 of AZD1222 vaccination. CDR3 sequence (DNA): TGTGCCAGCAGCCCATACACCCACAATGAGCAGTTCTTC. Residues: CASSPYTHNEQFF.